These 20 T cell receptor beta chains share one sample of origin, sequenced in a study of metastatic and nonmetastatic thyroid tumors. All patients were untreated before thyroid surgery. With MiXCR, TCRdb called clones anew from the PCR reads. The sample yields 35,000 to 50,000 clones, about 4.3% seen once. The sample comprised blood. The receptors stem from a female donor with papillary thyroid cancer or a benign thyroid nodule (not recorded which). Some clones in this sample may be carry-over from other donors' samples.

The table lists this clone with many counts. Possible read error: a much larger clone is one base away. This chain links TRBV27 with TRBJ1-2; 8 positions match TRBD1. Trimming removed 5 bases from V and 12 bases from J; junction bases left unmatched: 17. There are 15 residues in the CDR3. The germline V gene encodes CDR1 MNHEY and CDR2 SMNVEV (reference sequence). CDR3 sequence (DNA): TGTGCCAGCAGTACGGACAGGGAGGGATTGAGGGGCCACACCTTC. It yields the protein CASSTDREGLRGHTF.

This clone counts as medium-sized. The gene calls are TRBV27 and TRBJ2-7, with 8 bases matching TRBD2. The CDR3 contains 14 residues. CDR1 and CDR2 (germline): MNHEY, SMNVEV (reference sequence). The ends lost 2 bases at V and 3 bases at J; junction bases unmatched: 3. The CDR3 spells CASSLRGGIYEQYF. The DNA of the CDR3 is TGTGCCAGCAGTTTACGGGGGGGTATCTACGAGCAGTACTTC.

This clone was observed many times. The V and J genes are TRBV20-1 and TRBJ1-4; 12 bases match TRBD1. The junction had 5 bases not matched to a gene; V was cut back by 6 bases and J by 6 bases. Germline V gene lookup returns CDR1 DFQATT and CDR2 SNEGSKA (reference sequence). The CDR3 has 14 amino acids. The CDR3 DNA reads TGCAGTGCCGCAGGGACAGGGGGCGATGAAAAACTGTTTTTT. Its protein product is CSAAGTGGDEKLFF.

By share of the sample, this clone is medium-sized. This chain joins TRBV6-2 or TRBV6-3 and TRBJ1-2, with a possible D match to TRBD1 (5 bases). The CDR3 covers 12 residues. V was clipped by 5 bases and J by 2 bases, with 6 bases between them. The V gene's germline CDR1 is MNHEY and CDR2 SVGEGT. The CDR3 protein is CASSRQNYGYTF. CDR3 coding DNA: TGTGCCAGCAGTCGACAGAACTATGGCTACACCTTC.

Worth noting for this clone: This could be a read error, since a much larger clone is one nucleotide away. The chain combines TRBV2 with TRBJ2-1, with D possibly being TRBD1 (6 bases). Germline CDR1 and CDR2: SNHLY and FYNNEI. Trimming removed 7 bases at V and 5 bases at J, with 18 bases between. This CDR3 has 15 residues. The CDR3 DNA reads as TGTGCCAGCACTTCACTCCCCACAGGGAACAATGAGCAGTTCTTC. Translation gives CASTSLPTGNNEQFF.

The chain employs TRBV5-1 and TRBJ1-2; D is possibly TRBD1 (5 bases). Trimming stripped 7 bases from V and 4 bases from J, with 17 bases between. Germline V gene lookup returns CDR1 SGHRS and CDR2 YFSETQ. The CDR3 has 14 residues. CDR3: CASSLTGTVYGYTF. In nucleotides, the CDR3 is TGCGCCAGCTCCTTGACGGGGACGGTCTATGGCTACACCTTC. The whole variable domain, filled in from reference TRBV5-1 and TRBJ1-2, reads KAGVTQTPRYLIKTRGQQVTLSCSPISGHRSVSWYQQTPGQGLQFLFEYFSETQRNKGNFPGRFSGRQFSNSRSEMNVSTLELGDSALYLCASSLTGTVYGYTFGSGTRLTVV.

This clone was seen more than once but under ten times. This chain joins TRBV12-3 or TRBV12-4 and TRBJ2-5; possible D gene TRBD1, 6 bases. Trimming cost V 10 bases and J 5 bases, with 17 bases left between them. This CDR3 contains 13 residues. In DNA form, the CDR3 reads TGTGCCATCAGCCGTGGACAGCGGGAGACCCAGTACTTC. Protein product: CAISRGQRETQYF.

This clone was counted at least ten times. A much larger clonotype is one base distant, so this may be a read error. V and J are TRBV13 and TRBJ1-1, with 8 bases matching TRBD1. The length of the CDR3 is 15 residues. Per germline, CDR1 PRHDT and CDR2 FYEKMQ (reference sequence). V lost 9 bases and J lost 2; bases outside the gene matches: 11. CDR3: CASYPQGAPNTEAFF. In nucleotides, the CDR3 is TGTGCCAGTTACCCCCAGGGGGCCCCTAACACTGAAGCTTTCTTT.

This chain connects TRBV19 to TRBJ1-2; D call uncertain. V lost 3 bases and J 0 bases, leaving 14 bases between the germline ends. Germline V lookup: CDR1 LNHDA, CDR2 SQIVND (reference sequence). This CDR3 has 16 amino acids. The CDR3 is CASSMGKWTSNYGYTF. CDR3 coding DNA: TGTGCCAGTAGTATGGGCAAATGGACCTCTAACTATGGCTACACCTTC.

For the CDR3, the DNA is TGTGCCAGCAGCTCCGTTAGAGGGTACACTGAAGCTTTCTTT. Protein product: CASSSVRGYTEAFF. The chain carries TRBV12-3 or TRBV12-4 and TRBJ1-1; D remains ambiguous. V was cut by 6 bases and J by 3 bases, with 14 bases left in between. CDR3 length: 14 amino acids.

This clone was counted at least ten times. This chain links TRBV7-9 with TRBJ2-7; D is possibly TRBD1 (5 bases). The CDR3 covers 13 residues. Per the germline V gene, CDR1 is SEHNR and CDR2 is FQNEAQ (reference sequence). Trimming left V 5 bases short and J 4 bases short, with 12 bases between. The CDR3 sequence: CASSLGALYEQYF. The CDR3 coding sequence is TGTGCCAGCAGCCTAGGGGCACTGTACGAGCAGTACTTC.

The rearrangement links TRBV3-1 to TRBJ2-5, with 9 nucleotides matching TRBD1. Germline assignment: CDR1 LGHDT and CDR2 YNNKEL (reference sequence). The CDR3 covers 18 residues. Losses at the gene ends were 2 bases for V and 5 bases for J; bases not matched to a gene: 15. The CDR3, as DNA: TGTGCCAGCAGCCAACCAACGGGTTCGGGACAGGGAGACGAGACCCAGTACTTC. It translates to CASSQPTGSGQGDETQYF.

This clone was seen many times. The DNA of the CDR3 is TGTGCCAGCAGACCCCACAGGGCTACACAAGAGACCCAGTACTTC. Amino acid sequence: CASRPHRATQETQYF. The chain is built from TRBV6-1 and TRBJ2-5; the D gene is possibly TRBD1 (6 bases). Trimming removed 6 bases from V and 2 bases from J, with 16 bases in between. The CDR3 extends over 15 amino acids. CDR1 is MNHNS and CDR2 is SASEGT in the germline V gene.

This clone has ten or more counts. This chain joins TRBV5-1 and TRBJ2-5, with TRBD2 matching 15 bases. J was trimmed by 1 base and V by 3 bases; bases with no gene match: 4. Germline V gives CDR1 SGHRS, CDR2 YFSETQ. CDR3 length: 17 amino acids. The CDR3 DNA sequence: TGCGCCAGCAGCTCGGGACTAGCGGGAGGTACCCAAGAGACCCAGTACTTC. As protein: CASSSGLAGGTQETQYF.

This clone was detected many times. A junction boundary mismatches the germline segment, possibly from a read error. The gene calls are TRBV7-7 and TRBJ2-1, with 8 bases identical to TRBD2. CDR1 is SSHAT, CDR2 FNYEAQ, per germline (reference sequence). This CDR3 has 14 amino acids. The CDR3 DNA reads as TGTGCTAGCAGCTTAGCGGGGACTAGCAATGAGCAGTTCTTC. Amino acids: CASSLAGTSNEQFF.

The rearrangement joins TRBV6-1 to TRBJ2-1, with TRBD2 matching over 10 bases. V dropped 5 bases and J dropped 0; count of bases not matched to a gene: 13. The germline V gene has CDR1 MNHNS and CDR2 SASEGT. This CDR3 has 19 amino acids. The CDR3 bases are TGTGCCAGCAGTCGGACTAGCGGTGGGGCTAGGAGCTCCTACAATGAGCAGTTCTTC. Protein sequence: CASSRTSGGARSSYNEQFF.

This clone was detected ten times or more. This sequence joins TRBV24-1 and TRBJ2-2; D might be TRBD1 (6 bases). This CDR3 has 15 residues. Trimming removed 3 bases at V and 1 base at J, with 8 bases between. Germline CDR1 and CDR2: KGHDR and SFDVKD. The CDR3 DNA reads TGTGCCACCAGTGATCGACAGGAGAACACCGGGGAGCTGTTTTTT. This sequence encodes CATSDRQENTGELFF.

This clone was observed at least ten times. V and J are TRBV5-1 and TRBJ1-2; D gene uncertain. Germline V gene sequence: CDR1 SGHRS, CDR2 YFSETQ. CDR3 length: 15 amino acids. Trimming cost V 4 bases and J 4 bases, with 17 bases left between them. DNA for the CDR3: TGCGCCAGCAGCCAAGACAAAAATCCAATCTATGGCTACACCTTC. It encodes CASSQDKNPIYGYTF.

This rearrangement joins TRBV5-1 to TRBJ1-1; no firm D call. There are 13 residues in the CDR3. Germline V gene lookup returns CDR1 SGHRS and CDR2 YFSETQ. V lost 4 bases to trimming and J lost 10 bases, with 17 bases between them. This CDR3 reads CASSLSVTQPAFF. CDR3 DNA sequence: TGCGCCAGCAGCCTCTCCGTGACCCAGCCAGCTTTCTTT.

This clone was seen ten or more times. The CDR3 bases are TGTGCCAGCAGCCAAGATCTGACTAGTTCGGATACGCAGTATTTT. The encoded protein is CASSQDLTSSDTQYF. This rearrangement joins TRBV3-1 to TRBJ2-3, with D possibly matching TRBD2 (6 bases). Trimming removed 0 bases at V and 6 bases at J, with 13 bases between. Looked up from germline, CDR1 is LGHDT and CDR2 is YNNKEL (reference sequence). The CDR3 is made up of 15 amino acids.